The 32 T cell receptor beta chains presented below share a single source sample, sequenced in a study of cytomegalovirus exposure and HLA in healthy donors. The PCR had 60 Vbeta and 13 Jbeta primers. Clones were sequenced by immunoSEQ multiplex PCR, and TCRdb holds only the in-frame ones, with some missing. The sample yields 150,000 to 200,000 clones, approximately 84% seen once. Sequencing input: PBMCs. The receptors originated from a man aged 18 to 29 in good health and CMV-seropositive.

This chain connects TRBV7-6 to TRBJ2-3; 8 bases align to TRBD1. CDR3 length equals 17 residues. Trimming cost V 5 bases and J 3 bases; bases outside gene matches: 13. Germline V gene lookup returns CDR1 SGHVS and CDR2 FNYEAQ. CDR3 residues: CASSPGIRDRRTDTQYF. Written as DNA, the CDR3 is TGTGCCAGCAGCCCAGGGATCCGGGACAGGCGTACAGATACGCAGTATTTT.

The J gene is TRBJ2-3, the V gene TRBV4-2, with TRBD1 matching 7 bases. J was trimmed by 2 bases and V by 4 bases; bases with no gene match: 9. The CDR3 contains 16 residues. Per the germline V gene, CDR1 is LGHNA and CDR2 is YNFKEQ. The chain's CDR3 is CASSLRTGTITDTQYF. For the CDR3, the DNA is TGTGCCAGCAGCCTCCGGACAGGAACTATCACAGATACGCAGTATTTT.

The chain's CDR3 is CASSLGGGSETQYF. CDR3 DNA sequence: TGTGCCAGCAGCTTAGGGGGGGGGAGCGAGACCCAGTACTTC. This chain joins TRBV5-4 and TRBJ2-5, with D tentatively TRBD2 (7 bases). The CDR3 loop spans 14 amino acids. The ends were cut back, 2 bases at V and 5 bases at J, with 13 bases in the middle. Looked up from germline, CDR1 is SGHNT and CDR2 is YYREEE (reference sequence).

This clone showed up just once. This sample also contains other DNA sequences that code for the same CDR3. The chain has TRBV7-6 and TRBJ2-5, with 10 nucleotides matching TRBD2. The CDR3 is 16 amino acids. CDR1 SGHVS and CDR2 FNYEAQ come from the germline V gene. The V and J ends lost 4 bases and 5 bases, in that order; junction bases with no gene match: 10. The CDR3 here is CASSYGAGGPLETQYF. The CDR3 nucleotides are TGTGCCAGCAGCTACGGAGCGGGGGGGCCCTTGGAGACCCAGTACTTC.

V usage is TRBV10-3 and J usage is TRBJ2-7; 10 nucleotides match TRBD1. CDR1 ENHRY and CDR2 SYGVKD come from the germline V gene. V was pared by 6 bases and J by 5 bases, with 10 bases of the junction left unmatched. This CDR3 contains 15 residues. CDR3 sequence reads: CAISREGQGYNEQYF. The CDR3 nucleotides are TGTGCCATCAGCCGGGAGGGACAGGGGTACAACGAGCAGTACTTC.

This chain links TRBV6-1 with TRBJ1-3; D possibly corresponds to TRBD1 (6 bases). CDR1 MNHNS and CDR2 SASEGT come from the germline V gene. The CDR3 is 15 amino acids. V shed 5 bases and J shed 4 bases, with 15 bases lying between them. The CDR3 loop is CASSILRGTGNTIYF. The DNA for the CDR3 is TGTGCCAGCAGTATACTCAGGGGAACAGGAAACACCATATATTTT.

The V and J genes are TRBV27 and TRBJ1-3; D is possibly TRBD1 (5 bases). The CDR3 length is 17 residues. V lost 5 bases and J 1 base, leaving 18 bases between the germline ends. Germline loops: CDR1 MNHEY, CDR2 SMNVEV (reference sequence). The CDR3 protein is CASSRTTGTGSGNTIYF. The CDR3, as DNA: TGTGCCAGCAGTCGGACAACCGGGACTGGGTCTGGAAACACCATATATTTT.

This clone was seen a handful of times. The chain links TRBV11-2 to TRBJ1-1, with 9 bases identical to TRBD1. The CDR3 extends over 15 amino acids. The J segment lost 1 base and the V segment lost 5 bases, leaving 5 bases of the junction unmatched. Germline CDR1 reads SGHAT; CDR2 reads FQNNGV. The CDR3 reads CASSHSDRGNTEAFF. CDR3 bases: TGTGCCAGCAGCCACTCGGACAGGGGGAACACTGAAGCTTTCTTT.

V gene TRBV7-2 combines with J gene TRBJ2-3; TRBD2 matches 8 bases. Losses at the gene ends were 5 bases for V and 1 base for J; bases not matched to a gene: 2. This CDR3 has 14 residues. The germline CDR1 and CDR2 sequences are SGHTA and FQGNSA. In DNA, the CDR3 is TGTGCCAGCAGCCCAGCGGGGGGCACAGATACGCAGTATTTT. It codes for CASSPAGGTDTQYF.

This clone was observed a few times. The genes are TRBV5-8 and TRBJ2-3; maybe TRBD2 (5 bases). The V end lost 0 bases, the J end lost 1 base, and 6 bases lay between the germline ends. Germline V gives CDR1 SGHTS, CDR2 YDEGEE. The CDR3 extends over 14 amino acids. The CDR3 loop is CASSLGGGTDTQYF. CDR3 in DNA: TGTGCCAGCAGCTTGGGGGGAGGCACAGATACGCAGTATTTT.

There are a few counts of this clone. The chain couples TRBV19 to TRBJ1-5; D remains unclear. Germline CDR1 LNHDA, CDR2 SQIVND (reference sequence). This CDR3 has 14 amino acids. V lost 5 bases and J 5 bases, leaving 13 bases between the germline ends. The CDR3 region has the DNA TGTGCCAGTAGTTCCATCAGGTTAGATCAGCCCCAGCATTTT. Translating gives CASSSIRLDQPQHF.

Regarding this clone: The junction shows a germline mismatch at one end, possibly a read error. The genes are TRBV27 and TRBJ2-6; D is possibly TRBD1 (5 bases). Germline V gene sequence: CDR1 MNHEY, CDR2 SMNVEV (reference sequence). CDR3 length equals 16 residues. The CDR3 spells CASSSERPPGANGLTF. The CDR3 DNA sequence: TGTGCCAGCAGTTCGGAAAGGCCCCCTGGGGCCAACGGCCTGACTTTC.

The gene calls are TRBV9 and TRBJ1-1, with 7 nucleotides matching TRBD1. Losses at the gene ends were 4 bases for V and 1 base for J; bases not matched to a gene: 10. This CDR3 is 16 amino acids long. Germline V gene sequence: CDR1 SGDLS, CDR2 YYNGEE. The CDR3 DNA sequence: TGTGCCAGCAGCCCCAGACAGGGTTCCGCGAACACTGAAGCTTTCTTT. It encodes CASSPRQGSANTEAFF.

J is TRBJ2-3 and V is TRBV5-1, with 8 bases aligning to TRBD1. The J segment lost 6 bases and the V segment lost 3 bases, leaving 9 bases of the junction unmatched. Germline values: CDR1 SGHRS, CDR2 YFSETQ. The CDR3 runs to 15 residues. The CDR3 DNA reads as TGCGCCAGCAGCTCGACAGGGGACTTCGTGGATACGCAGTATTTT. It yields the protein CASSSTGDFVDTQYF.

V usage is TRBV11-2 and J usage is TRBJ1-5; no firm D call. Germline CDR1 reads SGHAT; CDR2 reads FQNNGV. The CDR3 loop spans 13 amino acids. Trimming left V 2 bases short and J 4 bases short, with 6 bases between. CDR3 nucleotide sequence: TGTGCCAGCAGCTTACGGGATAATCAGCCCCAGCATTTT. It is translated as CASSLRDNQPQHF.

Concerning this clone itself: Within the sample, other DNA sequences also encode this same CDR3. The rearrangement uses TRBV5-1 and TRBJ2-1, with D possibly TRBD2 on 6 matching bases. V dropped 0 bases and J dropped 4 bases, with 14 bases sitting between them. In germline, CDR1 is SGHRS, CDR2 YFSETQ. The CDR3 has 16 amino acids. The CDR3: CASSLVWAGSYNEQFF. The CDR3 nucleotides read TGCGCCAGCAGCTTGGTATGGGCGGGGTCATACAATGAGCAGTTCTTC.

CDR3 sequence reads: CASTSAGGVTDTQYF. The DNA for the CDR3 is TGTGCCAGCACCTCAGCGGGGGGGGTCACAGATACGCAGTATTTT. The rearrangement joins TRBV6-6 to TRBJ2-3, with 10 bases lining up with TRBD2. The CDR3 is made up of 15 amino acids. Per germline, CDR1 MNHNY and CDR2 SVGAGI (reference sequence). V trimming: 7 bases; J trimming: 2 bases; junction bases outside the gene matches: 6.

The V call is TRBV5-4, the J call TRBJ2-5, with D perhaps TRBD2 (7 bases). The tail of the sequence fits TRBJ2-7 better, so the J call may be wrong. CDR1 SGHNT and CDR2 YYREEE come from the germline V gene (reference sequence). The CDR3 is made up of 13 amino acids. The CDR3 loop reads CASSFEGGPEQYF. The CDR3 DNA reads TGTGCCAGCAGCTTTGAGGGGGGGCCCGAGCAGTACTTC.

This clone was seen once. V usage is TRBV7-2 and J usage is TRBJ1-1; D is uncertain. The CDR3 has 14 amino acids. Germline CDR1 is SGHTA and CDR2 is FQGNSA. Deletions cut 7 bases from V and 7 bases from J, with 19 bases between. The CDR3 DNA is TGTGCCAGCACCCCCCAACGTATCGAGGGTGAAGCTTTCTTT. Translated: CASTPQRIEGEAFF.

J is TRBJ1-3 and V is TRBV7-9; 8 bases fit TRBD1. Germline V lookup: CDR1 SEHNR, CDR2 FQNEAQ (reference sequence). The CDR3 loop spans 16 amino acids. V lost 2 bases and J lost 4; bases outside the gene matches: 7. For the CDR3, the DNA is TGTGCCAGCAGCTTATCCAAGACAGGGGTCGGAAACACCATATATTTT. Its translation is CASSLSKTGVGNTIYF.

The rearrangement joins TRBV7-9 to TRBJ1-2, with D tentatively TRBD1 (5 bases). Germline lookup yields CDR1 SEHNR and CDR2 FQNEAQ (reference sequence). This CDR3 contains 14 residues. The V end was cut by 5 bases, the J end by 3 bases, with 13 bases between. CDR3 region: CASSPAGDHYGYTF. In nucleotides, the CDR3 is TGTGCCAGCAGCCCGGCGGGGGATCACTATGGCTACACCTTC. The full variable domain, its missing parts supplied by reference TRBV7-9 and TRBJ1-2, is DTGVSQNPRHKITKRGQNVTFRCDPISEHNRLYWYRQTLGQGPEFLTYFQNEAQLEKSRLLSDRFSAERPKGSFSTLEIQRTEQGDSAMYLCASSPAGDHYGYTFGSGTRLTVV.

The V call is TRBV30, the J call TRBJ1-1, with D perhaps matching TRBD1 (5 bases). Trimming took off 3 bases at V and 0 bases at J, with 8 bases between the two ends. This CDR3 comprises 13 residues. Per the germline V gene, CDR1 is GTSNPN and CDR2 is SVGIG (reference sequence). CDR3 amino acids: CAWRDSMNTEAFF. The CDR3 nucleotides read TGTGCCTGGAGAGACAGTATGAACACTGAAGCTTTCTTT.

This clone appeared once. V usage is TRBV30 and J usage is TRBJ2-7; 7 bases fit TRBD1. The CDR3 covers 14 residues. The germline gives CDR1 GTSNPN, CDR2 SVGIG (reference sequence). The ends lost 8 bases at V and 4 bases at J; junction bases unmatched: 14. CDR3: CAGLRTGRGYEQYF. CDR3 DNA: TGTGCCGGCCTTCGGACAGGTCGGGGATACGAGCAGTACTTC.

Remarks on this clone: The same CDR3 is also encoded by other DNA sequences in this sample. V is TRBV5-6 and J is TRBJ1-5; the match to TRBD1 covers 7 bases. The length of the CDR3 is 15 residues. Germline values: CDR1 SGHDT, CDR2 YYEEEE. V dropped 5 bases and J dropped 7; count of bases not matched to a gene: 12. The CDR3 protein is CASSSNLRGSQPQHF. For the CDR3, the DNA is TGTGCCAGCAGTTCAAACCTCAGGGGGAGCCAGCCCCAGCATTTT.

This clone came up a few times. The V gene is TRBV6-5, the J gene TRBJ1-2; possible D gene TRBD1, 6 bases. With 6 bases removed from V and 2 bases from J, the gap between germline ends came to 13 bases. The CDR3 totals 14 residues. Germline loops: CDR1 MNHEY, CDR2 SVGAGI. The CDR3 nucleotides read TGTGCCAGCAGACGGACAGTACCAAACTATGGCTACACCTTC. It is translated as CASRRTVPNYGYTF.

This chain connects TRBV4-1 to TRBJ1-1; unclear D gene. The CDR3 totals 15 residues. Per germline, CDR1 MGHRA and CDR2 YSYEKL. Trimming stripped 4 bases from V and 0 bases from J, with 12 bases between. For the CDR3, the DNA is TGCGCCAGCAGCCCCGCGGCTCAGTTGAACACTGAAGCTTTCTTT. It codes for CASSPAAQLNTEAFF.

The rearrangement joins TRBV27 to TRBJ1-4, with D tentatively TRBD1 (5 bases). The CDR3 consists of 18 residues. CDR1 is MNHEY and CDR2 is SMNVEV in the germline V gene (reference sequence). The V and J ends lost 5 bases and 11 bases respectively, with 30 bases between them. Here the CDR3 reads CASSNRRRDAAGISKLFF. The CDR3 bases are TGTGCCAGCAGTAACCGACGCCGGGACGCGGCGGGGATTTCGAAACTGTTTTTT.

This clone was seen a single time. The CDR3 DNA reads as TGTGCCAGTAGTTGGAGGGCTAGAGAGACCCAGTACTTC. As protein: CASSWRARETQYF. The chain combines TRBV19 with TRBJ2-5; tentative D call: TRBD2 (6 bases). Trimming pared 5 bases from V and 4 bases from J, leaving 11 bases between. The CDR3 has 13 residues. Germline assignment: CDR1 LNHDA and CDR2 SQIVND (reference sequence).

This clone appeared once. The chain is built from TRBV2 and TRBJ1-1; D gene ambiguous. V shed 4 bases and J shed 4 bases, with 10 bases lying between them. This CDR3 is built from 13 residues. Germline CDR1 reads SNHLY; CDR2 reads FYNNEI. In nucleotides, the CDR3 is TGTGCCAGCAGTGCACCGGGGATCACTGAAGCTTTCTTT. Encoded protein: CASSAPGITEAFF.

The chain is built from TRBV5-4 and TRBJ2-7; 7 nucleotides align to TRBD1. CDR3 length: 15 amino acids. Germline V gives CDR1 SGHNT, CDR2 YYREEE (reference sequence). V shed 1 base, J shed 4 bases, and the junction held 8 bases outside the gene matches. The CDR3: CASSLFGQERYEQYF. The CDR3 DNA reads as TGTGCCAGCAGCTTGTTTGGACAGGAAAGATACGAGCAGTACTTC.

The chain employs TRBV5-4 and TRBJ1-6; 8 positions agree with TRBD1. V lost 4 bases and J lost 10; bases outside the gene matches: 13. Germline loops: CDR1 SGHNT, CDR2 YYREEE (reference sequence). The CDR3 covers 16 residues. As DNA, the CDR3 is TGTGCCAGCAGCCTTAGAGACAGGGGAAATCAGTCACCCCTCCACTTT. Its protein product is CASSLRDRGNQSPLHF.

The genes are TRBV19 and TRBJ1-4; 9 bases agree with TRBD1. V lost 8 bases and J lost 0; bases outside the gene matches: 13. CDR1 is LNHDA, CDR2 SQIVND, per germline (reference sequence). The CDR3 is 18 residues long. CDR3 in DNA: TGTGCCAGTCGTTTTGAGGGACAGGGACCCTCAACTAATGAAAAACTGTTTTTT. It specifies CASRFEGQGPSTNEKLFF. Filled out from reference TRBV19 and TRBJ1-4, the complete variable domain reads DGGITQSPKYLFRKEGQNVTLSCEQNLNHDAMYWYRQDPGQGLRLIYYSQIVNDFQKGDIAEGYSVSREKKESFPLTVTSAQKNPTAFYLCASRFEGQGPSTNEKLFFGSGTQLSVL.